The 26 T cell receptor beta chains below were found in one sample sequenced in a study of blood T cell repertoires in COVID-19. Profiled with immunoSEQ multiplex PCR; TCRdb holds only in-frame clones, not every one. The sample shows 250,000 to 400,000 clones, around 88% of them seen only once. The sequencing sample was made of peripheral blood. The receptors here all came from a woman in her twenties or thirties with COVID-19, enrolled during active disease.

V usage is TRBV19 and J usage is TRBJ2-1; TRBD2 agrees at 9 bases. Germline lookup yields CDR1 LNHDA and CDR2 SQIVND (reference sequence). The CDR3 sequence is 16 residues long. J lost 2 bases, V lost 4 bases, and 6 bases had no gene match. In DNA, the CDR3 is TGTGCCAGTAGTAAAGAAGCGGGGGGAGCCTACAATGAGCAGTTCTTC. This encodes CASSKEAGGAYNEQFF.

This rearrangement joins TRBV3-1 (or the pseudogene TRBV3-2) to TRBJ1-1; a possible D gene is TRBD1 (6 bases). The CDR3 spans 15 residues. Trimming cost V 0 bases and J 8 bases, with 16 bases left between them. The germline V gene has CDR1 LGHDT and CDR2 YNNKEL (reference sequence). The CDR3 DNA sequence: TGTGCCAGCAGCCAAGATTATGATGTTGGGACAGAAGCTTTCTTT. Protein sequence: CASSQDYDVGTEAFF.

This clone showed up just once. The J gene is TRBJ2-2, the V gene TRBV4-3; D possibly corresponds to TRBD2 (6 bases). The germline gives CDR1 LGHNA, CDR2 YSLEER. The CDR3 is 17 amino acids. V dropped 0 bases and J dropped 0 bases, with 11 bases sitting between them. CDR3 sequence reads: CASSQDAGNANTGELFF. The DNA of the CDR3 is TGCGCCAGCAGCCAAGATGCGGGGAACGCGAACACCGGGGAGCTGTTTTTT.

In this sample, this clone turned up once. The genes are TRBV19 and TRBJ2-1; tentatively, D is TRBD1 (6 bases). The CDR3 spans 16 residues. Germline loops: CDR1 LNHDA, CDR2 SQIVND (reference sequence). V shed 4 bases and J shed 0 bases, with 13 bases lying between them. The chain's CDR3 is CASSTRQAGSYNEQFF. The DNA of the CDR3 is TGTGCCAGTAGTACGAGACAGGCTGGCTCCTACAATGAGCAGTTCTTC.

The gene calls are TRBV28 and TRBJ2-3; D uncertain. CDR1 and CDR2 (germline): MDHEN, SYDVKM. V lost 6 bases and J lost 2, with 3 bases in between. CDR3 length: 11 residues. In nucleotides, the CDR3 is TGTGCCAGCAGCTACACAGATACGCAGTATTTT. It codes for CASSYTDTQYF.

CDR3 nucleotide sequence: TGCGCCAGCAGCCAAGGGTTGCAGAGCAATCAGCCCCAGCATTTT. This gives the protein CASSQGLQSNQPQHF. The genes are TRBV4-1 and TRBJ1-5; no clear D gene. Germline V gene sequence: CDR1 MGHRA, CDR2 YSYEKL. The CDR3 length is 15 residues. V was pared by 1 base and J by 1 base, with 8 bases between.

A single count supports this clone. The J gene is TRBJ1-1, the V gene TRBV2; D may be TRBD1 (5 bases). Trimming stripped 4 bases from V and 0 bases from J, with 6 bases between. The germline CDR1 and CDR2 sequences are SNHLY and FYNNEI. This CDR3 region has 13 residues. CDR3 in amino acids: CASSGQMNTEAFF. The CDR3 coding sequence is TGTGCCAGCAGTGGACAGATGAACACTGAAGCTTTCTTT.

The V gene is TRBV12-2, the J gene TRBJ1-5; the table gives TRBD1 as D, unverified against the DNA. TRBV12-2 corresponds to a pseudogene. CDR3 length: 16 amino acids. DNA of the CDR3: TGTGCAAGTCGCTTAAGAGACAGGGGGCCGAATCAGCCCCAGCATTTT. Residues: CASRLRDRGPNQPQHF.

The chain has TRBV7-9 and TRBJ2-1, with D unresolved. Germline V gene sequence: CDR1 SEHNR, CDR2 FQNEAQ (reference sequence). The CDR3 has 14 amino acids. Trimming took off 5 bases at V and 6 bases at J, with 14 bases between the two ends. The CDR3 sequence: CASSPLTIVNEQFF. The CDR3 DNA reads as TGTGCCAGCAGCCCCCTAACTATAGTCAATGAGCAGTTCTTC.

This chain uses TRBV18 with TRBJ2-2; D is undetermined. Trimming stripped 3 bases from V and 2 bases from J, with 7 bases between. Germline assignment: CDR1 KGHSH and CDR2 LQKENI. The CDR3 sequence is 14 residues long. CDR3 DNA sequence: TGTGCCAGCTCACCGGGCAGAAACACCGGGGAGCTGTTTTTT. Residues: CASSPGRNTGELFF.

The rearrangement links TRBV25-1 to TRBJ2-1, with 9 bases fitting TRBD1. This CDR3 contains 16 residues. Germline CDR1 and CDR2: MGHDK and SYGVNS. V was clipped by 3 bases and J by 4 bases; unmatched bases: 7. DNA for the CDR3: TGTGCCAGCAGTGACACCGGGACAGGGTTTTACAATGAGCAGTTCTTC. It codes for CASSDTGTGFYNEQFF. Full variable domain (rest looked up from reference TRBV25-1 and TRBJ2-1): EADIYQTPRYLVIGTGKKITLECSQTMGHDKMYWYQQDPGMELHLIHYSYGVNSTEKGDLSSESTVSRIRTEHFPLTLESARPSHTSQYLCASSDTGTGFYNEQFFGPGTRLTVL.

The chain joins TRBV5-5 to TRBJ2-1; D not certain. V was trimmed by 0 bases and J by 6 bases, leaving 7 bases between them. Per the germline V gene, CDR1 is SGHKS and CDR2 is YYEKEE (reference sequence). The CDR3 length is 13 residues. CDR3: CASSLGAGNEQFF. As DNA, the CDR3 is TGTGCCAGCAGCTTGGGAGCTGGCAATGAGCAGTTCTTC.

The chain carries TRBV19 and TRBJ2-6; D unresolved. V lost 5 bases, J lost 0 bases, and 8 bases lay in between. The germline CDR1 and CDR2 sequences are LNHDA and SQIVND (reference sequence). This CDR3 is 15 amino acids long. The CDR3 sequence: CASSLTNSGANVLTF. The CDR3 bases are TGTGCCAGTAGTCTAACCAACTCTGGGGCCAACGTCCTGACTTTC.

The rearrangement links TRBV2 to TRBJ2-5; 10 nucleotides match TRBD2. Germline assignment: CDR1 SNHLY and CDR2 FYNNEI. The trim removed 8 bases at V and 7 bases at J, leaving 10 bases unmatched. This CDR3 has 14 amino acids. CDR3 residues: CASVRTSGLGTQYF. The CDR3 nucleotides are TGTGCCAGCGTTCGGACTAGCGGACTAGGGACCCAGTACTTC.

V is TRBV4-2 and J is TRBJ2-7; D is possibly TRBD1 (5 bases). The CDR3 spans 17 residues. The germline V gene has CDR1 LGHNA and CDR2 YNFKEQ. Trimming took 0 bases from V and 5 from J, leaving 20 bases between them. CDR3 coding DNA: TGTGCCAGCAGCCAAGATTCGACTGGGGCGTTTGGCGACGAGCAGTACTTC. Its translation: CASSQDSTGAFGDEQYF.

This clone is a singleton in its sample. This chain uses TRBV3-1 (or the pseudogene TRBV3-2) with TRBJ1-1, with a possible D match to TRBD1 (5 bases). Germline CDR1 reads LGHDT; CDR2 reads YNNKEL (reference sequence). Trimming took off 1 base at V and 5 bases at J, with 11 bases between the two ends. CDR3 size: 14 residues. This CDR3 reads CASSQGRAGTEAFF. The CDR3 DNA reads TGTGCCAGCAGCCAAGGACGAGCAGGGACTGAAGCTTTCTTT.

V gene TRBV5-6 combines with J gene TRBJ2-5, with D hard to call. Germline V CDR1 and CDR2: SGHDT, YYEEEE. Between the trimmed V and J ends, which lost 4 bases and 0 bases, there was a span of 7 bases. The CDR3 runs to 13 residues. As DNA, the CDR3 is TGTGCCAGCAGCCCCGGGTACCAAGAGACCCAGTACTTC. It encodes CASSPGYQETQYF.

Points on this clone: One end of the junction does not line up with germline, which may come from a read error. This chain links TRBV5-1 with TRBJ1-2; no firm D call. The CDR3 is made up of 12 amino acids. Per the germline V gene, CDR1 is SGHRS and CDR2 is YFSETQ. The CDR3 sequence: CASSGAYYRYTF. DNA of the CDR3: TGCGCCAGCAGCGGAGCATACTATCGCTACACCTTC.

This chain connects TRBV11-2 to TRBJ1-1; possibly TRBD1 for D (5 bases). The CDR3 sequence is 11 residues long. Trimming left V 3 bases short and J 9 bases short, with 8 bases between. Per germline, CDR1 SGHAT and CDR2 FQNNGV. CDR3 nucleotide sequence: TGTGCCAGCAGCTTGCGACAGCAAGCTTTCTTT. Translation gives CASSLRQQAFF.

J is TRBJ1-4 and V is TRBV15; the D gene is possibly TRBD1 (6 bases). V shed 0 bases and J shed 11 bases, with 16 bases lying between them. Germline V gene lookup returns CDR1 LNHNV and CDR2 YYDKDF (reference sequence). CDR3 length: 15 residues. The DNA for the CDR3 is TGTGCCACCAGCAGAGAACGGACAGCGGCTGGGAAACTGTTTTTT. Encoded protein: CATSRERTAAGKLFF.

The J gene is TRBJ2-1, the V gene TRBV2, with 9 bases identical to TRBD2. Unmatched junction bases numbered 12, after V lost 8 bases and J lost 7 bases. Germline V CDR1 and CDR2: SNHLY, FYNNEI. This CDR3 has 15 amino acids. This CDR3 is CASRDTGTSRNEQFF. In DNA form, the CDR3 reads TGTGCCAGCCGAGACACCGGGACTAGCCGTAATGAGCAGTTCTTC.

The rearrangement joins TRBV3-1 (or the pseudogene TRBV3-2) to TRBJ1-6, with D possibly being TRBD1 (6 bases). The CDR3 is made up of 14 amino acids. V lost 0 bases to trimming and J lost 10 bases, with 10 bases between them. Germline values: CDR1 LGHDT, CDR2 YNNKEL (reference sequence). The chain's CDR3 is CASSQDTRGSPLHF. Here the CDR3 DNA reads TGTGCCAGCAGCCAAGATACCAGGGGATCACCCCTCCACTTT.

A single count supports this clone. V is TRBV4-2 and J is TRBJ1-4; tentative D call: TRBD1 (5 bases). This CDR3 region has 16 residues. Germline loops: CDR1 LGHNA, CDR2 YNFKEQ. The ends were cut back, 0 bases at V and 8 bases at J, with 16 bases in the middle. The CDR3 region has the DNA TGTGCCAGCAGCCAAGATGAGACCGGACAACCCGAAAAACTGTTTTTT. It encodes CASSQDETGQPEKLFF.

The CDR3 DNA is TGTGCCAGCAGCCCCCACTCCGGGACAGAACCCGGCTACACCTTC. This gives the protein CASSPHSGTEPGYTF. The rearrangement uses TRBV7-2 and TRBJ1-2; the match to TRBD1 covers 7 bases. The J segment lost 8 bases and the V segment lost 5 bases, leaving 14 bases of the junction unmatched. Per germline, CDR1 SGHTA and CDR2 FQGNSA. The CDR3 sequence is 15 residues long.

This clone was detected only a few times. The genes are TRBV7-6 and TRBJ1-1, with D unclear. CDR3 length: 13 residues. V was clipped by 10 bases and J by 5 bases, with 17 bases between them. CDR1 SGHVS and CDR2 FNYEAQ come from the germline V gene. CDR3 amino acids: CATTVVIKTEAFF. CDR3 sequence (DNA): TGTGCCACTACCGTAGTTATTAAGACTGAAGCTTTCTTT.

The rearrangement uses TRBV5-5 and TRBJ1-1; the D is unclear. The germline V gene encodes CDR1 SGHKS and CDR2 YYEKEE (reference sequence). Trimming left V 4 bases short and J 4 bases short, with 11 bases between. This CDR3 region has 13 residues. CDR3 in amino acids: CASSPFSTTEAFF. In nucleotides, the CDR3 is TGTGCCAGCAGCCCCTTTAGTACCACTGAAGCTTTCTTT.